This TCR beta chain was captured in a study of cytotoxic CD8 clonotypes in ibrutinib-treated CLL. Study outcomes and limitations: Whereas clonality rose at ibrutinib response, it declined toward baseline at progression. There were few public clonotypes, and on treatment they contracted or stayed stable.

Here immunoSEQ multiplex PCR was the method, and the copy in TCRdb shows in-frame clones only, minus some. The sample lists around 150,000 clones, approximately 80% occurring once. The germline V gene encodes CDR1 MDHEN and CDR2 SYDVKM. V was cut by 10 bases and J by 8 bases, with 14 bases left in between. The CDR3 is made up of 11 amino acids. On this clone itself: The antigen remains undetermined.

The receptor's source is a human donor with chronic lymphocytic leukemia. This chain uses TRBV28 with TRBJ1-2, with D tentatively TRBD1 (5 bases). Sequencing used PBMCs, obtained after 36 months of ibrutinib treatment. CDR3 region: CATYDGDGYTF. The CDR3 DNA sequence: TGTGCCACCTACGACGGGGACGGCTACACCTTC.